A single sample is the source of the 6 T cell receptor beta chains below, sequenced in a study of vaccination effects on CD4 cells after COVID-19. Culture lasted around eleven days before CD4+ T cell isolation. Two doses of BNT162b2 or mRNA-1273 vaccine were administered to participants. Repertoires were generated with immunoSEQ multiplex PCR, while TCRdb's copy carries only in-frame clones and drops some. The repertoire holds 30,000 to 35,000 clones, with around 69% as singletons. These receptors lack a known antigen. The sample was CD4+ T cells from PBMCs cultured without peptide, taken after COVID-19 vaccination. These TCRs come from a human donor who received a COVID-19 vaccine.

This clone was observed once. J is TRBJ1-2 and V is TRBV27; D remains unclear. The CDR3 has 14 residues. CDR1 and CDR2 (germline): MNHEY, SMNVEV (reference sequence). The germline V and J ends were trimmed by 0 bases and 6 bases, with 11 bases remaining between them. CDR3 amino acids: CASSLSKGIHGYTF. CDR3 bases: TGTGCCAGCAGTTTATCGAAAGGTATCCATGGCTACACCTTC.

V and J are TRBV14 and TRBJ2-1, with D tentatively TRBD1 (6 bases). Trimming cost V 6 bases and J 0 bases, with 15 bases left between them. Germline V lookup: CDR1 SGHDN, CDR2 FVKESK. The CDR3 loop spans 16 amino acids. CDR3 region: CASRDMRGSSYNEQFF. Here the CDR3 DNA reads TGTGCCAGCAGGGACATGAGGGGGAGCTCCTACAATGAGCAGTTCTTC.

This clone has just one count. V gene TRBV5-1 combines with J gene TRBJ2-2; the D is unclear. CDR3 size: 14 residues. Germline CDR1 is SGHRS and CDR2 is YFSETQ. Between the trimmed V and J ends, which lost 0 bases and 1 base, there was a span of 4 bases. The CDR3 region has the DNA TGCGCCAGCAGCTTGGGGCAGAACACCGGGGAGCTGTTTTTT. This translates into CASSLGQNTGELFF.

The rearrangement links TRBV28 to TRBJ1-2; weak D call: TRBD1 (5 bases). CDR3 length: 13 amino acids. CDR1 is MDHEN and CDR2 is SYDVKM in the germline V gene. V lost 4 bases and J lost 2, with 8 bases in between. CDR3 sequence reads: CASSWGGNYGYTF. CDR3 bases: TGTGCCAGCAGTTGGGGGGGGAACTATGGCTACACCTTC.

The rearrangement links TRBV28 to TRBJ1-1; D is perhaps TRBD1 (5 bases). Trimming removed 6 bases at V and 0 bases at J, with 14 bases between. Per germline, CDR1 MDHEN and CDR2 SYDVKM. The length of the CDR3 is 15 residues. The CDR3, as DNA: TGTGCCAGCAGACCACCGGGGGGGATGAACACTGAAGCTTTCTTT. It specifies CASRPPGGMNTEAFF.

The V call is TRBV5-1, the J call TRBJ2-7, with D maybe TRBD1 (6 bases). Germline lookup yields CDR1 SGHRS and CDR2 YFSETQ. Trimming shortened V by 3 bases and J by 5 bases, and 24 bases separated the two germline ends. The CDR3 loop spans 17 amino acids. CDR3 sequence: CASSSKPRQARVDEQYF. The CDR3 bases are TGCGCCAGCAGCTCCAAGCCACGACAGGCCCGCGTGGACGAGCAGTACTTC. The full variable domain, with the rest looked up from reference TRBV5-1 and TRBJ2-7, is KAGVTQTPRYLIKTRGQQVTLSCSPISGHRSVSWYQQTPGQGLQFLFEYFSETQRNKGNFPGRFSGRQFSNSRSEMNVSTLELGDSALYLCASSSKPRQARVDEQYFGPGTRLTVT.